A selection of T cell receptor beta chains follows, all from one sample in a study of beta chain features in type 1 diabetes. The table came from immunoSEQ multiplex PCR; TCRdb's copy has only in-frame clones and leaves some out. The sample lists hundreds of thousands of clones, less than 15% occurring once. The sample taken for sequencing was naive CD4+ T cells from blood. The receptors come from a woman aged 40 to 50 in good health. CDR3s include the opening cysteine and the closing phenylalanine or tryptophan. D genes are given only for firm matches. Only part of the rows carry a size: once, few, many, or a class if the clone is expanded.

D	V	size	J	DNA	CDR3
.	TRBV21-1	few	TRBJ1-2	TGTGCCAGCAGCCGGGCAGGGGGGTTGGGGGGCTACACCTTC	CASSRAGGLGGYTF
TRBD1	TRBV6-1	.	TRBJ2-5	TGTGCCAGCAGTGAAGAGGACAGGGGTGAGACCCAGTACTTC	CASSEEDRGETQYF
TRBD1	TRBV6-5	few	TRBJ1-6	TGTGCCAGCAGTTTGGACAGGGTGAATTCACCCCTCCACTTT	CASSLDRVNSPLHF
.	TRBV7-9	few	TRBJ1-2	TGTGCCAGCAGCCCAGGCTATGGCTACACCTTC	CASSPGYGYTF
TRBD1	TRBV7-9	few	TRBJ2-4	TGTGCCAGCAGCCAAGCCGACAGGGCGCTAGCCAAAAACATTCAGTACTTC	CASSQADRALAKNIQYF
TRBD1	TRBV7-2	few	TRBJ1-6	TGTGCCAGCAGCCTCCTTGGACAGGAGCTTAATTCACCCCTCCACTTT	CASSLLGQELNSPLHF
TRBD2	TRBV5-4	few	TRBJ2-7	TGTGCCAGCAGATCCGGGACTAGCGGTTCCTACGAGCAGTACTTC	CASRSGTSGSYEQYF
TRBD1	TRBV4-3	few	TRBJ2-2	TGCGCCAGCAGCCAATCAGGGGGCAGGACCGGGGAGCTGTTTTTT	CASSQSGGRTGELFF
TRBD1	TRBV6-4	few	TRBJ1-5	TGTGCCAGTACTCCGGGACAGGGGATTCAGCCCCAGCATTTT	CASTPGQGIQPQHF
TRBD2	TRBV25-1	.	TRBJ2-3	TGTGCCAGCGGACGACTAGCGGGGGGGTCAGATACGCAGTATTTT	CASGRLAGGSDTQYF
.	TRBV7-2	many	TRBJ1-5	TGTGCCAGCAGCTTAGGTCGTCAGCCCCAGCATTTT	CASSLGRQPQHF
TRBD1	TRBV5-6	.	TRBJ1-6	TGTGCCAGCAGCTTTCAGGGGGATTCACCCCTCCACTTT	CASSFQGDSPLHF
.	TRBV7-8	.	TRBJ1-1	TGTGCCAGCAGCTTAATACTGGGGCCTGAAGCTTTCTTT	CASSLILGPEAFF
.	TRBV20-1	.	TRBJ2-5	TGCAGTGGACAGTACCAAGAGACCCAGTACTTC	CSGQYQETQYF
TRBD2	TRBV6-6	.	TRBJ2-5	TGTGCCAGCAGCGGACTAGCGTCAGAGACCCAGTACTTC	CASSGLASETQYF
TRBD1	TRBV6-5	.	TRBJ2-5	TGTGCCAGCAGTAACCGGGACAGGGAGACCCAGTACTTC	CASSNRDRETQYF
.	TRBV29-1	few	TRBJ1-2	TGCAGCGTTGAAGCCGCGCCCTATGGCTACACCTTC	CSVEAAPYGYTF
TRBD1	TRBV18	few	TRBJ2-4	TGTGCCAGCTCACTTCCGGGACAGTCCATAGCCAAAAACATTCAGTACTTC	CASSLPGQSIAKNIQYF
TRBD1	TRBV15	.	TRBJ1-4	TGTGCCACCAGCAGAGGACTCAGGGGGCGGTCAACTAATGAAAAACTGTTTTTT	CATSRGLRGRSTNEKLFF
.	TRBV2	few	TRBJ2-5	TGTGCCAGCAGTGAAGAACAGCCGGAGACCCAGTACTTC	CASSEEQPETQYF
.	TRBV7-9	.	TRBJ1-1	TGTGCCAGCAGCTGGACCCACAGGGTCACGGGGGAAGCTTTCTTT	CASSWTHRVTGEAFF
.	TRBV20-1	few	TRBJ1-1	TGCAGTGCTCCCAGGAACACTGAAGCTTTCTTT	CSAPRNTEAFF
.	TRBV5-1	few	TRBJ1-2	TGCGCCAGCAGCTTACAGGGCCTCGACTATGGCTACACCTTC	CASSLQGLDYGYTF
.	TRBV5-1	few	TRBJ2-7	TGCGCCAGCAGCTCCTACAACAGGTCCTCCTACGAGCAGTACTTC	CASSSYNRSSYEQYF
TRBD1	TRBV6-4	.	TRBJ1-3	TGTGCCAGCAGGAGAGGGACAGTCAGCTCTGGAAACACCATATATTTT	CASRRGTVSSGNTIYF
.	TRBV4-1	.	TRBJ2-7	TGCGCCAGCAGCCAAGATCTCCGAAGGGGCGGTGAGCAGTACTTC	CASSQDLRRGGEQYF
TRBD1	TRBV11-2	.	TRBJ2-3	TGTGCCAGCACCGAATCGGGACAGGGGATGGATACGCAGTATTTT	CASTESGQGMDTQYF
TRBD1	TRBV5-6	few	TRBJ1-2	TGTGCCAGCAGCTTGGGACCGAGCAAGGACAGGAGAGGCTACACCTTC	CASSLGPSKDRRGYTF
TRBD2	TRBV6-6	few	TRBJ2-7	TGTGCCAGTTGGACTAGCGGGGGGGGTGCGGACGAGCAGTACTTC	CASWTSGGGADEQYF
.	TRBV9	.	TRBJ2-2	TGTGCCAGCAGCCCCAGGGGCTTGAACACCGGGGAGCTGTTTTTT	CASSPRGLNTGELFF
TRBD1	TRBV7-9	.	TRBJ2-3	TGTGCCAGCAGTCCAGCCACAGGGGGCGCGGCAGATACGCAGTATTTT	CASSPATGGAADTQYF
TRBD1	TRBV5-1	.	TRBJ1-2	TGCGCCAGCAGTTCACAGGGGGACTATGGCTACACCTTC	CASSSQGDYGYTF
.	TRBV7-2	.	TRBJ2-7	TGTGCCAGCAGCTCGGGGAACGAGCAGTACTTC	CASSSGNEQYF